Sequencing of this TCR beta chain was carried out in a study of vaccination effects on CD4 cells after COVID-19 (dated by TCRdb to the early 2020s). Regarding the complete study: In the ViraFEST assay, PBMC were stimulated with viral peptide pools, and TCR sequencing was then used to find antigen-specific CD4+ T cell clonotypes based on their expansion. A few million PBMC per well were cultured with approximately 10 ug/ml peptides in IMDM containing around 5.3% human AB serum, 10 IU/ml IL-2 and gentamicin. Altogether, roughly 10 COVID-19 convalescent patients and several SARS-CoV-2-naive healthy vaccine recipients made up the full study. SARS-CoV-2 spike-specific CD4+ TCR repertoires were compared before and after mRNA vaccination in COVID-19 convalescent patients and in infection-naive vaccine recipients. Each participant got two doses of an mRNA SARS-CoV-2 vaccine, either BNT162b2 or mRNA-1273. Cultures from other donors in the study were sequenced with the Oncomine TCR Beta short-read assay on an Illumina iSeq 100.

About this clone itself: Its antigen target is currently unknown. There are no base qualities to consult, and no much larger clone falls within one base.

Including the terminal cysteine and phenylalanine, the CDR3 comprises 14 residues. Just the 42-base CDR3 DNA is kept, in frame starting at base 1. Via the germline V gene, CDR1 is KGHSH and CDR2 LQKENI. Relative to germline, V is 6 bases shorter and J is 4 bases shorter, with 13 bases between their ends. The library relied on the immunoSEQ multiplex PCR assay. DNA from the cultured, isolated CD4+ T cells was subjected to TCR beta CDR3 sequencing. The published analysis was carried out like this. The analysis removed non-productive TCR sequences, trimmed reads to the CDR3 region, and retained only CDR3s that were 7 or more amino acids long. The MANAFEST web app was used to identify antigen-specific clonotypes by comparing expansion in peptide wells with expansion in reference cultures. To count as positive, a clone had to show expansion at FDR<0.05 compared with the reference and with all other wells, an odds ratio above 5, and a frequency above 0.1% in two replicate wells. A clonotype was defined as cross-reactive if the clonotype was significantly expanded both in SARS-CoV-2 spike wells and in at least one common cold coronavirus spike condition. Levenshtein distance calculated with the stringdist R package was used to assess CDR3 similarity, and unrooted trees were constructed with ape in R 3.6.1. Drawn from immuneACCESS, this table holds only the in-frame rearrangements with V and J called that TCRdb kept. Clones are partly lost; checked studies trace under half to an unresolved V gene and leave the rest unexplained. V, J and clone size reflect that table, while D and trimming were determined from the DNA. This sample gives almost 40,000 clones in total; about 80% of them show up just once. The ten largest clones add up to just under 3% of the sample.

After roughly 11 days of culture, CD4+ T cells were isolated with the EasySep CD4+ T cell isolation kit. None of the healthy vaccine recipients had a prior SARS-CoV-2 infection, which was confirmed by nucleocapsid antibody tests that came back negative both before and after vaccination. On days 3 and 7, half of the culture medium was replaced with fresh IL-2-containing medium. Unless otherwise noted, each peptide stimulation condition was cultured in triplicate wells. PBMC were separated from whole blood using Ficoll-Paque Plus gradient centrifugation and were then either cryopreserved at -140C or used fresh. The QIAamp micro DNA kit was used to extract genomic DNA from the cultured CD4+ T cells. Summary of the overall study and its limitations: Clones induced by infection and clones induced by vaccination both contracted markedly at late timepoints after vaccination, which fits with T cell responses waning over time. The study was limited by a small number of convalescent patients and lacked early post-infection timepoints. In healthy vaccine recipients, vaccine-induced clones were almost all SARS-CoV-2 mono-reactive, with only 1 of 255 being cross-reactive with common cold coronaviruses.

The sequence was collected from a human donor who received a COVID-19 vaccine. The specimen comprised CD4+ T cells from PBMCs cultured without peptide, sampled before COVID-19 vaccination. The chain is encoded by TRBV18 joined to TRBJ1-5; the D gene lacks a confident call. Here the CDR3 is given as CASSSSGGNQPQHF. The DNA sequence reads TGTGCCAGCTCGTCTTCCGGAGGTAATCAGCCCCAGCATTTT.